The 22 T cell receptor beta chains below come from one sample, sequenced in a study of beta chain features in type 1 diabetes (dated by TCRdb to 2016 to 2019). Broad study findings and their caveats: A moderate but significant shortening of TCRB CDR3 length was observed in type 1 diabetes patients in all four CD4+ subsets.

Library prep was done by the immunoSEQ multiplex PCR assay. The entire amount of isolated RNA was reverse transcribed using the High Capacity cDNA Reverse Transcription Kit, so the sequenced TCRB transcripts were expressed ones. The table comes from immuneACCESS by way of TCRdb, which keeps in-frame sequences with V and J called. Part of the clones is missing from these tables; in studies checked, under half for an unresolved V gene and the rest for unknown reasons. Here the sample has nearly 700,000 clones; roughly 13% occur a single time. The ten largest clonotypes hold less than 0.025% of the sample. No antigen has been assigned to these receptors. The sequencing input was naive CD4+ T cells from blood. Taken with the paper, the label for cell subset or site translates to: true naive CD4+ T cells. The receptor set was obtained from a man aged 18 to 29 with type 1 diabetes.

This clone was found a few times. The chain has TRBV30 and TRBJ1-1; D remains ambiguous. Trimming removed 0 bases at V and 5 bases at J, with 16 bases between. CDR1 and CDR2 from the germline V gene are GTSNPN and SVGIG (reference sequence). CDR3 size: 15 residues. CDR3 sequence: CAWSVLLGIGTEAFF. The CDR3 coding sequence is TGTGCCTGGAGTGTACTACTGGGTATTGGTACTGAAGCTTTCTTT.

The chain is built from TRBV19 and TRBJ2-3, with a weak D call TRBD1 (6 bases). The CDR3 spans 16 residues. In germline, CDR1 is LNHDA, CDR2 SQIVND (reference sequence). With 5 bases removed from V and 2 bases from J, the gap between germline ends came to 17 bases. The chain's CDR3 is CASSQALDRVTDTQYF. The CDR3 bases are TGTGCCAGTAGTCAGGCCCTGGACAGAGTCACAGATACGCAGTATTTT.

This clone was seen a few times. The chain recombines TRBV30 with TRBJ1-1; D might be TRBD1 (5 bases). This CDR3 is 11 amino acids long. The germline CDR1 and CDR2 sequences are GTSNPN and SVGIG (reference sequence). The V end was cut by 4 bases, the J end by 4 bases, with 7 bases between. In DNA form, the CDR3 reads TGTGCCTGGATACAGGTCACTGAAGCTTTCTTT. Translation gives CAWIQVTEAFF. The variable domain in full, with the rest retrieved from reference TRBV30 and TRBJ1-1, is SQTIHQWPATLVQPVGSPLSLECTVEGTSNPNLYWYRQAAGRGLQLLFYSVGIGQISSEVPQNLSASRPQDRQFILSSKKLLLSDSGFYLCAWIQVTEAFFGQGTRLTVV.

V and J are TRBV4-1 and TRBJ2-7, with a possible D match to TRBD1 (6 bases). This CDR3 spans 14 amino acids. Germline assignment: CDR1 MGHRA and CDR2 YSYEKL. The V end lost 3 bases, the J end lost 1 base, and 10 bases lay between the germline ends. The CDR3 is CASSHYRDSYEQYF. The CDR3 DNA follows: TGCGCCAGCAGCCACTACAGGGATTCCTACGAGCAGTACTTC.

The chain is built from TRBV11-1 and TRBJ2-7; D possibly corresponds to TRBD1 (5 bases). The CDR3 runs 14 residues. Germline assignment: CDR1 SGHAT and CDR2 FQDESV (reference sequence). Trimming took 5 bases from V and 0 from J, leaving 11 bases between them. CDR3 protein: CASSQDKISYEQYF. In nucleotides, the CDR3 is TGTGCCAGCAGCCAGGACAAGATCTCCTACGAGCAGTACTTC.

The rearrangement links TRBV5-1 to TRBJ2-5; TRBD1 agrees at 11 bases. J gave up 5 bases and V 4 bases, and 10 bases lay outside the gene matches. Germline V gene lookup returns CDR1 SGHRS and CDR2 YFSETQ. The CDR3 sequence is 16 residues long. CDR3 loop: CASSPTGQGAWETQYF. The CDR3 bases are TGCGCCAGCAGCCCTACCGGACAGGGGGCATGGGAGACCCAGTACTTC.

This clone has just a few counts. This chain links TRBV19 with TRBJ2-3; perhaps D is TRBD1 or TRBD2 (5 bases each). Germline V lookup: CDR1 LNHDA, CDR2 SQIVND (reference sequence). V gave up 11 bases and J gave up 5 bases, with 20 bases separating them. The CDR3 is made up of 14 amino acids. In nucleotides, the CDR3 is TGTGCCGTAAAGAGGGACGGCTCGGGAGATACGCAGTATTTT. It specifies CAVKRDGSGDTQYF. Combining the CDR3 with reference TRBV19 and TRBJ2-3 gives the whole variable domain DGGITQSPKYLFRKEGQNVTLSCEQNLNHDAMYWYRQDPGQGLRLIYYSQIVNDFQKGDIAEGYSVSREKKESFPLTVTSAQKNPTAFYLCAVKRDGSGDTQYFGPGTRLTVL.

The V gene is TRBV7-9, the J gene TRBJ1-1; 9 positions agree with TRBD1. In germline, CDR1 is SEHNR, CDR2 FQNEAQ (reference sequence). Trimming removed 5 bases from V and 5 bases from J; junction bases left unmatched: 9. CDR3 size: 15 residues. The CDR3 here is CASSAGDRERTEAFF. For the CDR3, the DNA is TGTGCCAGCAGCGCCGGGGACAGGGAGAGAACTGAAGCTTTCTTT.

The chain uses TRBV7-2 and TRBJ1-1; no clear D. The CDR3 covers 13 residues. Germline CDR1 reads SGHTA; CDR2 reads FQGNSA. V was cut by 5 bases and J by 0 bases, with 7 bases left in between. The CDR3 DNA follows: TGTGCCAGCAGCCCCGGCATGAACACTGAAGCTTTCTTT. Its translation is CASSPGMNTEAFF.

On this clone: The sample holds other DNA sequences that translate to the same CDR3. The V call is TRBV30, the J call TRBJ1-2; 11 bases line up with TRBD1. The trim removed 2 bases at V and 4 bases at J, leaving 3 bases unmatched. Germline assignment: CDR1 GTSNPN and CDR2 SVGIG (reference sequence). The CDR3 extends over 14 amino acids. CDR3 sequence reads: CAWSPGQGGYGYTF. The CDR3 DNA follows: TGTGCCTGGAGTCCGGGACAGGGGGGCTATGGCTACACCTTC.

This clone appeared a few times. The CDR3 bases are TGCGCCAGCAGGTCGGACTACGAGCAGTACTTC. Protein: CASRSDYEQYF. The chain is built from TRBV5-1 and TRBJ2-7; D remains ambiguous. Trimming cost V 5 bases and J 3 bases, with 6 bases left between them. The germline V gene has CDR1 SGHRS and CDR2 YFSETQ. CDR3 length equals 11 residues.

The rearrangement links TRBV4-1 to TRBJ1-1; D unresolved. There are 14 residues in the CDR3. Germline V lookup: CDR1 MGHRA, CDR2 YSYEKL. Trimming cost V 2 bases and J 1 base, with 8 bases left between them. CDR3 in amino acids: CASSQFMRNTEAFF. CDR3 nucleotides: TGCGCCAGCAGCCAATTTATGAGGAACACTGAAGCTTTCTTT.

The V and J genes are TRBV5-1 and TRBJ2-7; either TRBD1 or TRBD2 may supply D (5 bases each). The germline V gene has CDR1 SGHRS and CDR2 YFSETQ. V dropped 4 bases and J dropped 5 bases, with 10 bases sitting between them. The CDR3 has 12 amino acids. CDR3 residues: CASSAGSHEQYF. The CDR3 bases are TGCGCCAGCAGCGCAGGGAGCCACGAGCAGTACTTC. The entire variable domain, with the rest obtained from reference TRBV5-1 and TRBJ2-7, is as follows: KAGVTQTPRYLIKTRGQQVTLSCSPISGHRSVSWYQQTPGQGLQFLFEYFSETQRNKGNFPGRFSGRQFSNSRSEMNVSTLELGDSALYLCASSAGSHEQYFGPGTRLTVT.

The chain couples TRBV5-4 to TRBJ1-6, with 7 bases that match TRBD1. V shed 5 bases and J 6 bases; nucleotides not matched to a gene: 5. Germline V lookup: CDR1 SGHNT, CDR2 YYREEE (reference sequence). There are 14 residues in the CDR3. DNA for the CDR3: TGTGCCAGCAGATACGGACAGGTTAATTCACCCCTCCACTTT. Amino acid sequence: CASRYGQVNSPLHF.

The chain couples TRBV7-9 to TRBJ1-5; D is uncertain. Per germline, CDR1 SEHNR and CDR2 FQNEAQ (reference sequence). The CDR3 totals 13 residues. Between the trimmed V and J ends, which lost 5 bases and 6 bases, there was a span of 11 bases. Written as DNA, the CDR3 is TGTGCCAGCAGCGATGTCGTCGGTCAGCCCCAGCATTTT. It codes for CASSDVVGQPQHF.

The V call is TRBV19, the J call TRBJ2-2; perhaps TRBD2 as D (6 bases). With 3 bases removed from V and 5 bases from J, the gap between germline ends came to 16 bases. CDR1 and CDR2 from the germline V gene are LNHDA and SQIVND (reference sequence). This CDR3 is built from 16 residues. CDR3 protein: CASSIGGQFGTGELFF. The CDR3 nucleotides read TGTGCCAGTAGTATCGGAGGGCAATTTGGTACCGGGGAGCTGTTTTTT. The full variable domain, with the rest looked up from reference TRBV19 and TRBJ2-2, is DGGITQSPKYLFRKEGQNVTLSCEQNLNHDAMYWYRQDPGQGLRLIYYSQIVNDFQKGDIAEGYSVSREKKESFPLTVTSAQKNPTAFYLCASSIGGQFGTGELFFGEGSRLTVL.

This clone was recorded a few times. The chain carries TRBV9 and TRBJ2-6, with 7 bases matching TRBD1. Germline lookup yields CDR1 SGDLS and CDR2 YYNGEE. Trimming removed 1 base from V and 1 base from J; junction bases left unmatched: 8. The CDR3 totals 18 residues. The DNA of the CDR3 is TGTGCCAGCAGCGTATACGGACAGGAGGTATCTGGGGCCAACGTCCTGACTTTC. Protein: CASSVYGQEVSGANVLTF.

This clone was recorded a few times. Within the sample, other DNA sequences also encode this same CDR3. The chain uses TRBV10-3 and TRBJ2-5; D not resolved. V gave up 0 bases and J gave up 5 bases, with 7 bases separating them. The V gene's germline CDR1 is ENHRY and CDR2 SYGVKD. The CDR3 has 13 amino acids. The CDR3 DNA reads as TGTGCCATCAGTGAGTCGGCAAGGGAGACCCAGTACTTC. Translating it yields CAISESARETQYF.

This clone turned up a few times. The genes are TRBV23-1 and TRBJ1-5; D remains ambiguous. TRBV23-1 is given ORF status, its function remaining uncertain. V lost 4 bases to trimming and J lost 0 bases, with 16 bases between them. The CDR3 runs 17 residues. The CDR3 loop is CASSPRLREVSNQPQHF. CDR3 bases: TGCGCCAGCAGTCCCAGGCTACGGGAGGTTAGCAATCAGCCCCAGCATTTT.

The chain couples TRBV11-3 to TRBJ1-2; a possible D gene is TRBD1 (6 bases). There are 15 residues in the CDR3. Germline V gene lookup returns CDR1 SGHNT and CDR2 YENEEA. Trimming left V 4 bases short and J 5 bases short, with 17 bases between. CDR3 coding DNA: TGTGCCAGCAGCTCCTTCGACGGGGGCGAATATGGCTACACCTTC. Translating it yields CASSSFDGGEYGYTF.

This clone was detected a few times. The V gene is TRBV6-6, the J gene TRBJ1-2; D is uncertain. V shed 4 bases and J shed 3 bases, with 9 bases lying between them. CDR1 and CDR2 (germline): MNHNY, SVGAGI (reference sequence). The CDR3 covers 13 residues. The CDR3 reads CASSLQTHYGYTF. The CDR3 nucleotides are TGTGCCAGCAGTTTACAGACCCACTATGGCTACACCTTC.

This clone was seen more than once but under ten times. J is TRBJ2-2 and V is TRBV5-1; D is unclear. The CDR3 runs 14 residues. Germline V CDR1 and CDR2: SGHRS, YFSETQ. Deletions cut 4 bases from V and 7 bases from J, with 14 bases between. The CDR3 region is CASSLRSDNGELFF. The CDR3 nucleotides are TGCGCCAGCAGCCTCCGCAGCGACAACGGGGAGCTGTTTTTT.